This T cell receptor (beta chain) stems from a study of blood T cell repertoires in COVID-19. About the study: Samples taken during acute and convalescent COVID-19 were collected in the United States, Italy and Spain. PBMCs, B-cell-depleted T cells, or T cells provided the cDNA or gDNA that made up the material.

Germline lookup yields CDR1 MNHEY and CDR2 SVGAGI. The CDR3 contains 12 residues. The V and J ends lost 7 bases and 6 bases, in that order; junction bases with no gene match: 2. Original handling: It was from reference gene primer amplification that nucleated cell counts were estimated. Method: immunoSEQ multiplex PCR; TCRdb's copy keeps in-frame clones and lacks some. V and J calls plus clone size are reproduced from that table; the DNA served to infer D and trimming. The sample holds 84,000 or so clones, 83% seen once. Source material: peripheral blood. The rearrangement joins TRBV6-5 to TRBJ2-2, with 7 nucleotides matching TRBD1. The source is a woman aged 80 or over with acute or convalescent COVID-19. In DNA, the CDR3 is TGTGCCAGCACCCAGGGGGCCGGGGAGCTGTTTTTT. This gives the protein CASTQGAGELFF.